These T cell receptor beta chains were read from a single sample in a study of T cell responses to AZD1222 COVID-19 vaccine. The method was immunoSEQ multiplex PCR; TCRdb's version includes in-frame clones alone and lacks a portion of them. The table has around 150,000 clones, around 90% seen once. Sample: peripheral blood, taken on day 0 of AZD1222 vaccination. These receptors all stem from an adult in good health. CDR3s leave out the opening cysteine and the closing phenylalanine or tryptophan. Each record gives: J gene, V gene, CDR3 protein.

TRBJ1-3 TRBV5-5 ASSLYPADKAGNTIY
TRBJ1-6 TRBV27 ASSLWLPGTLNNSPLH
TRBJ1-2 TRBV9 ASSTPDTLAGYGYT
TRBJ1-1 TRBV6-5 ASSVSGIEAF
TRBJ1-2 TRBV12-3/TRBV12-4 ASSIGGFYGYT
TRBJ1-4 TRBV6-5 ASSRTGESEKLF
TRBJ2-7 TRBV28 ATIRGGNPFYEQY
TRBJ1-1 TRBV9 ASSEQAFTEAF
TRBJ2-3 TRBV5-1 ASSPYGLAGNTDTQY
TRBJ2-5 TRBV28 ASSSGTGRMETQY
TRBJ1-2 TRBV10-3 AISGIVYGYT
TRBJ1-1 TRBV6-5 ASIWGLKAF
TRBJ1-5 TRBV2 AISPGAEADQPQH
TRBJ2-2 TRBV7-3 ASSLTGTGFTGELF
TRBJ1-1 TRBV9 ASSPPQGHTEAF
TRBJ2-7 TRBV28 ASSSFLAGETYEQY
TRBJ2-5 TRBV12-5 ASKGQETQY
TRBJ2-2 TRBV6-2/TRBV6-3 ASSYSSRNTNTGELF
TRBJ1-1 TRBV5-1 ASSQLGENTEAF
TRBJ2-7 TRBV30 AWSVLKGISYEQY
TRBJ1-5 TRBV6-2/TRBV6-3 ASSYSHSGRPQH
TRBJ2-1 TRBV4-3 ASSPQATGGPHEQF
TRBJ1-5 TRBV5-5 ASSPVGGARGQPQH
TRBJ1-2 TRBV30 AWTGTMPSGGQGSYGYT
TRBJ1-4 TRBV25-1 ASSETRTGDYNEKLF
TRBJ1-1 TRBV28 ASSWGGPTEAF
TRBJ2-1 TRBV28 ASNWIGIAGGYNEQF
TRBJ2-2 TRBV6-1 ASSDYGRNTGELF
TRBJ2-3 TRBV5-4 ASSFEDVNTQY
TRBJ2-6 TRBV7-9 ASSLTHDRGDGANVLT
TRBJ1-2 TRBV4-3 ASSQGREANYGYT
TRBJ1-5 TRBV3-1/TRBV3-2 ASSQGGSLNQPQH
TRBJ2-1 TRBV24-1 ATSPPNSANNEQF
TRBJ1-2 TRBV9 ASSATGRDYGYT
TRBJ1-2 TRBV5-4 ASSFRDGYT
TRBJ1-4 TRBV4-3 ASSQEFREKLF